Shown below are 32 T cell receptor beta chains from a single sample sequenced in a study of cytomegalovirus exposure and HLA in healthy donors. In the PCR, 60 Vbeta and 13 Jbeta primers were used. Profiled with immunoSEQ multiplex PCR; TCRdb holds only in-frame clones, not every one. This sample yields approximately 140,000 clones, of which around 72% are seen a single time; about 1.6% belongs to the top ten. Sequencing was carried out using PBMCs. The origin of the receptors is a woman aged 18-29 years in good health and CMV-seronegative.

This clone has just one count. The genes are TRBV29-1 and TRBJ1-2; the D is unclear. The CDR3 is 12 residues long. Trimming shortened V by 6 bases and J by 4 bases, and 12 bases separated the two germline ends. In germline, CDR1 is SQVTM, CDR2 ANQGSEA. The CDR3 sequence: CSVEAGTYGYTF. The CDR3, as DNA: TGCAGCGTCGAGGCCGGAACCTATGGCTACACCTTC.

The rearrangement joins TRBV28 to TRBJ2-1; no reliable D call. The CDR3 runs to 13 residues. Germline CDR1 is MDHEN and CDR2 is SYDVKM. Trimming pared 6 bases from V and 0 bases from J, leaving 6 bases between. The CDR3 nucleotides are TGTGCCAGCAGCCGACTCTCCTACAATGAGCAGTTCTTC. This translates into CASSRLSYNEQFF.

The chain has TRBV6-6 and TRBJ2-3, with D possibly being TRBD2 (5 bases). Germline V gene data show CDR1 as MNHNY and CDR2 as SVGAGI (reference sequence). This CDR3 has 11 amino acids. The CDR3 sequence: CAIGRGDTQYF. The CDR3 DNA reads as TGTGCAATAGGTCGGGGAGATACGCAGTATTTT.

The rearrangement links TRBV10-1 to TRBJ2-5; TRBD1 matches 10 bases. Germline trimming cut 6 bases from V and 3 bases from J; bases unmatched to any gene: 10. Germline assignment: CDR1 WNHNN and CDR2 SYGVQD (reference sequence). This CDR3 is 16 amino acids long. CDR3 amino acids: CASSDRQGAMEETQYF. The CDR3 nucleotides are TGCGCCAGCAGCGATAGACAGGGGGCGATGGAAGAGACCCAGTACTTC.

The chain links TRBV15 to TRBJ2-2; 9 nucleotides line up with TRBD1. Trimming took 3 bases from V and 6 from J; bases not matched to a gene: 8. The CDR3 extends over 16 amino acids. The germline gives CDR1 LNHNV, CDR2 YYDKDF (reference sequence). CDR3: CATSSDGTGTAGELFF. The CDR3 region has the DNA TGTGCCACCAGCAGTGATGGGACAGGGACGGCCGGGGAGCTGTTTTTT.

This chain uses TRBV5-1 with TRBJ2-1, with 9 bases identical to TRBD1. J gave up 9 bases and V 2 bases, and 3 bases lay outside the gene matches. This CDR3 comprises 13 residues. The germline CDR1 and CDR2 sequences are SGHRS and YFSETQ. The CDR3 here is CASSFIQGAEQFF. The CDR3, as DNA: TGCGCCAGCAGCTTTATACAGGGGGCTGAGCAGTTCTTC.

This CDR3 is CASSLFSVRGRSRETQYF. The DNA of the CDR3 is TGTGCCAGCAGCTTATTCAGTGTAAGGGGGCGGTCAAGGGAGACCCAGTACTTC. The V gene is TRBV7-6, the J gene TRBJ2-5; 7 bases map to TRBD1. V trimming: 2 bases; J trimming: 5 bases; junction bases outside the gene matches: 17. CDR3 size: 18 residues. Looked up from germline, CDR1 is SGHVS and CDR2 is FNYEAQ.

In its sample, this clone was seen once. J is TRBJ1-2 and V is TRBV30; the D is unclear. The CDR3 extends over 16 amino acids. V was shortened by 3 bases and J by 3 bases, with 20 bases between the two germline ends. Germline CDR1 GTSNPN, CDR2 SVGIG (reference sequence). CDR3 region: CAWRDAQEVEDYGYTF. CDR3 DNA sequence: TGTGCCTGGAGGGACGCCCAGGAGGTGGAGGACTATGGCTACACCTTC.

The chain links TRBV30 to TRBJ2-6; D is possibly TRBD1 (5 bases). Trimming took 0 bases from V and 4 from J, leaving 13 bases between them. The germline gives CDR1 GTSNPN, CDR2 SVGIG (reference sequence). This CDR3 is built from 16 residues. The CDR3 sequence is CAWSVLKGAGANVLTF. The DNA of the CDR3 is TGTGCCTGGAGTGTATTGAAAGGGGCCGGGGCCAACGTCCTGACTTTC.

Concerning this clone: The junction shows a germline mismatch at one end, possibly a read error. This CDR3 is also generated by other DNA sequences in the sample. The V and J genes are TRBV29-1 and TRBJ1-1; D not resolved. The CDR3 consists of 10 residues. Germline CDR1 is SQVTM and CDR2 is ANQGSEA. The DNA for the CDR3 is TGTAGCGTCCTCTTTCCGGAAGCTTTCTTT. Its translation: CSVLFPEAFF.

This clone was seen a single time. CDR3: CASSQTQGNTEAFF. The DNA for the CDR3 is TGTGCCAGCAGCCAAACACAGGGGAACACTGAAGCTTTCTTT. The chain carries TRBV14 and TRBJ1-1; a possible D gene is TRBD1 (6 bases). CDR1 is SGHDN, CDR2 FVKESK, per germline. Trimming removed 2 bases at V and 1 base at J, with 8 bases between. The CDR3 has 14 amino acids.

The rearrangement links TRBV6-1 to TRBJ1-1, with D uncertain. V lost 6 bases and J lost 3, with 17 bases in between. The CDR3 spans 15 residues. CDR1 and CDR2 (germline): MNHNS, SASEGT. The CDR3 protein is CASRLEPGKHTEAFF. In DNA form, the CDR3 reads TGTGCCAGCAGATTAGAACCCGGGAAACACACTGAAGCTTTCTTT.

V gene TRBV29-1 combines with J gene TRBJ1-2, with D possibly being TRBD1 (5 bases). Per germline, CDR1 SQVTM and CDR2 ANQGSEA. Trimming left V 7 bases short and J 0 bases short, with 12 bases between. The CDR3 spans 13 residues. Written as DNA, the CDR3 is TGCAGCGCAGAGACAGAAGCTAACTATGGCTACACCTTC. Residues: CSAETEANYGYTF.

The CDR3 nucleotides read TGTGCCAGTAGTACCCCGGCTCACGGGGATACGCAGTATTTT. Its protein is CASSTPAHGDTQYF. The V gene is TRBV19, the J gene TRBJ2-3; D remains unclear. Deletions cut 4 bases from V and 6 bases from J, with 14 bases between. This CDR3 is 14 amino acids long. Germline values: CDR1 LNHDA, CDR2 SQIVND (reference sequence).

In its sample, this clone was seen once. The CDR3: CASSPGAGEETQYF. In nucleotides, the CDR3 is TGCGCCAGCAGCCCGGGAGCGGGAGAAGAGACCCAGTACTTC. The chain couples TRBV5-1 to TRBJ2-5; TRBD2 aligns across 8 bases. J lost 3 bases, V lost 4 bases, and 5 bases had no gene match. CDR1 and CDR2 (germline): SGHRS, YFSETQ. The CDR3 covers 14 residues.

The CDR3 sequence: CASRAMSGSYEQYF. The CDR3 DNA is TGCGCCAGCCGTGCAATGAGCGGGAGTTACGAGCAGTACTTC. The chain is built from TRBV4-1 and TRBJ2-7; 8 nucleotides match TRBD2. Germline CDR1 is MGHRA and CDR2 is YSYEKL. There are 14 residues in the CDR3. The trim removed 8 bases at V and 4 bases at J, leaving 10 bases unmatched.

The CDR3 reads CASSSGLAYEQYF. The CDR3 DNA follows: TGTGCCAGCAGCTCGGGACTAGCCTACGAGCAGTACTTC. V gene TRBV7-2 combines with J gene TRBJ2-7, with TRBD2 identical over 8 bases. Trimming took 4 bases from V and 2 from J; bases not matched to a gene: 1. The CDR3 is 13 amino acids. In germline, CDR1 is SGHTA, CDR2 FQGNSA.

This rearrangement joins TRBV7-9 to TRBJ1-4; D gene ambiguous. This CDR3 contains 13 residues. Trimming took off 4 bases at V and 6 bases at J, with 9 bases between the two ends. Germline V lookup: CDR1 SEHNR, CDR2 FQNEAQ (reference sequence). CDR3 amino acids: CASSSPRDEKLFF. The CDR3 DNA is TGTGCCAGCAGCTCCCCCCGGGATGAAAAACTGTTTTTT. Complete variable domain (other parts from reference TRBV7-9 and TRBJ1-4): DTGVSQNPRHKITKRGQNVTFRCDPISEHNRLYWYRQTLGQGPEFLTYFQNEAQLEKSRLLSDRFSAERPKGSFSTLEIQRTEQGDSAMYLCASSSPRDEKLFFGSGTQLSVL.

The genes are TRBV5-8 and TRBJ2-7; TRBD1 matches at 7 bases. Germline V lookup: CDR1 SGHTS, CDR2 YDEGEE. Trimming at V came to 6 bases and at J to 7 bases, leaving 10 bases not matched to a gene. CDR3 size: 13 residues. The CDR3 DNA reads TGTGCCAGCATATACAGGGGTGCGAGGGAGCAGTACTTC. This translates into CASIYRGAREQYF.

The CDR3 DNA follows: TGTGCCAGCAGTCGCAGACAGACCGAAGCTTTCTTT. It yields the protein CASSRRQTEAFF. J is TRBJ1-1 and V is TRBV2; D is perhaps TRBD1 (5 bases). V lost 5 bases, J lost 8 bases, and 12 bases lay in between. Germline V CDR1 and CDR2: SNHLY, FYNNEI. This CDR3 region has 12 residues.

The chain joins TRBV7-9 to TRBJ2-5, with D possibly being TRBD1 (6 bases). The CDR3 is 17 amino acids. CDR1 is SEHNR, CDR2 FQNEAQ, per germline (reference sequence). Trimming stripped 4 bases from V and 2 bases from J, with 20 bases between. The CDR3 coding sequence is TGTGCCAGCAGCTCACACGGACAGACCCCACCACAAGAGACCCAGTACTTC. This codes for CASSSHGQTPPQETQYF. Together with reference TRBV7-9 and TRBJ2-5, the CDR3 gives the full variable domain: DTGVSQNPRHKITKRGQNVTFRCDPISEHNRLYWYRQTLGQGPEFLTYFQNEAQLEKSRLLSDRFSAERPKGSFSTLEIQRTEQGDSAMYLCASSSHGQTPPQETQYFGPGTRLLVL.

This rearrangement joins TRBV5-6 to TRBJ2-3, with 7 bases fitting TRBD1. The V segment lost 4 bases and the J segment 5 bases; nucleotides outside the gene matches: 4. Germline values: CDR1 SGHDT, CDR2 YYEEEE. The CDR3 is 13 amino acids. The DNA for the CDR3 is TGTGCCAGCAGCCACAGGGGAGAAGATACGCAGTATTTT. Protein product: CASSHRGEDTQYF. The full variable domain, with the rest looked up from reference TRBV5-6 and TRBJ2-3, is DAGVTQSPTHLIKTRGQQVTLRCSPKSGHDTVSWYQQALGQGPQFIFQYYEEEERQRGNFPDRFSGHQFPNYSSELNVNALLLGDSALYLCASSHRGEDTQYFGPGTRLTVL.

The chain links TRBV19 to TRBJ1-2; D unclear. From germline, CDR1 is LNHDA and CDR2 SQIVND (reference sequence). The CDR3 covers 11 residues. The V gene lost 6 bases and the J gene lost 5 bases, with 7 bases spanning the gap. The DNA of the CDR3 is TGTGCCAGTAGGACGGAGTATGGCTACACCTTC. Protein sequence: CASRTEYGYTF.

The rearrangement uses TRBV6-5 and TRBJ1-2, with no clear D. The CDR3 loop spans 13 amino acids. The V gene's germline CDR1 is MNHEY and CDR2 SVGAGI. V was cut by 5 bases and J by 0 bases, with 7 bases left in between. The CDR3 region is CASSPGSNYGYTF. CDR3 DNA sequence: TGTGCCAGCAGTCCCGGGTCTAACTATGGCTACACCTTC.

V gene TRBV11-2 combines with J gene TRBJ1-2; TRBD1 is a possible D gene (5 bases). The CDR3 is 15 amino acids. Per germline, CDR1 SGHAT and CDR2 FQNNGV. The V end lost 0 bases, the J end lost 1 base, and 9 bases lay between the germline ends. Here the CDR3 reads CASSLDPGFNYGYTF. Written as DNA, the CDR3 is TGTGCCAGCAGCTTAGATCCAGGGTTTAACTATGGCTACACCTTC.

The chain uses TRBV4-2 and TRBJ2-7; 10 positions agree with TRBD1. Germline trimming cut 0 bases from V and 2 bases from J; bases unmatched to any gene: 4. The CDR3 runs to 16 residues. In germline, CDR1 is LGHNA, CDR2 YNFKEQ. Here the CDR3 reads CASSQDVGQGTYEQYF. CDR3 DNA sequence: TGTGCCAGCAGCCAAGATGTGGGACAGGGGACCTACGAGCAGTACTTC.

This chain connects TRBV12-5 to TRBJ1-2; 12 positions agree with TRBD1. The CDR3 runs to 16 residues. V gave up 5 bases and J gave up 8 bases; unmatched junction bases: 12. Germline lookup yields CDR1 LGHNT and CDR2 FRNRAP. The CDR3 loop is CASGLSPGQGARGYTF. The CDR3 DNA reads TGTGCTAGTGGTCTCTCCCCGGGACAGGGGGCGCGGGGCTACACCTTC.

The V call is TRBV5-4, the J call TRBJ2-7; 10 bases are a match to TRBD2. Germline V gives CDR1 SGHNT, CDR2 YYREEE (reference sequence). The J segment lost 9 bases and the V segment lost 0 bases, leaving 6 bases of the junction unmatched. CDR3 length: 14 residues. In DNA, the CDR3 is TGTGCCAGCAGCTTGGAGAATAGCGGGAGGAGGCAGTACTTC. Translation gives CASSLENSGRRQYF. Looking up the rest from reference TRBV5-4 and TRBJ2-7 gives the full variable domain: ETGVTQSPTHLIKTRGQQVTLRCSSQSGHNTVSWYQQALGQGPQFIFQYYREEENGRGNFPPRFSGLQFPNYSSELNVNALELDDSALYLCASSLENSGRRQYFGPGTRLTVT.

The V gene is TRBV4-1, the J gene TRBJ1-4, with D possibly matching TRBD1 (6 bases). The V gene lost 3 bases and the J gene lost 6 bases, with 14 bases spanning the gap. CDR1 and CDR2 (germline): MGHRA, YSYEKL. CDR3 length: 15 residues. As DNA, the CDR3 is TGCGCCAGCAGCCATTTACAGGGCACCCATGAAAAACTGTTTTTT. It translates to CASSHLQGTHEKLFF.

The chain recombines TRBV6-1 with TRBJ2-7; D remains unclear. Germline CDR1 and CDR2: MNHNS and SASEGT. Trimming took off 6 bases at V and 2 bases at J, with 8 bases between the two ends. The CDR3 loop spans 12 amino acids. DNA for the CDR3: TGTGCCAGCAGCAGAGGTCCCTACGAGCAGTACTTC. Translation gives CASSRGPYEQYF.

The J gene is TRBJ1-1, the V gene TRBV6-1; maybe TRBD1 (5 bases). The CDR3 length is 14 residues. V dropped 5 bases and J dropped 0 bases, with 10 bases sitting between them. In germline, CDR1 is MNHNS, CDR2 SASEGT. CDR3 nucleotides: TGTGCCAGCAGTAGCGGGACTTTGAACACTGAAGCTTTCTTT. Translating it yields CASSSGTLNTEAFF.

The CDR3 coding sequence is TGCGCCAGCAGCTTAGCGGGAGGTCCCCTTTTAGATGAGCAGTTCTTC. Protein sequence: CASSLAGGPLLDEQFF. The chain employs TRBV5-1 and TRBJ2-1; 9 bases agree with TRBD2. CDR1 SGHRS and CDR2 YFSETQ come from the germline V gene. The CDR3 covers 16 residues. J was trimmed by 8 bases and V by 2 bases; bases with no gene match: 11.